One T cell receptor beta chain is described in this entry. This sample is drawn from a study of blood T cell repertoires in COVID-19. Study-wide background: There were acute and convalescent COVID-19 samples, and they came from the United States, Italy and Spain.

The germline V and J ends were trimmed by 0 bases and 6 bases, with 14 bases remaining between them. The length of the CDR3 is 15 residues. Looked up from germline, CDR1 is SGHDN and CDR2 is FVKESK. Profiling relied on immunoSEQ multiplex PCR, and the TCRdb table lists in-frame clones only, not all of them. Of tens of thousands of clones in the sample, 80% to 90% were seen once. This TCR derives from a man aged 55 to 69 with acute or convalescent COVID-19. The chain is built from TRBV14 and TRBJ1-2, with D unclear. The source material was peripheral blood. The chain's CDR3 is CASSQEPRPRNGYTF. CDR3 nucleotides: TGTGCCAGCAGCCAAGAACCGAGACCCAGGAATGGCTACACCTTC.